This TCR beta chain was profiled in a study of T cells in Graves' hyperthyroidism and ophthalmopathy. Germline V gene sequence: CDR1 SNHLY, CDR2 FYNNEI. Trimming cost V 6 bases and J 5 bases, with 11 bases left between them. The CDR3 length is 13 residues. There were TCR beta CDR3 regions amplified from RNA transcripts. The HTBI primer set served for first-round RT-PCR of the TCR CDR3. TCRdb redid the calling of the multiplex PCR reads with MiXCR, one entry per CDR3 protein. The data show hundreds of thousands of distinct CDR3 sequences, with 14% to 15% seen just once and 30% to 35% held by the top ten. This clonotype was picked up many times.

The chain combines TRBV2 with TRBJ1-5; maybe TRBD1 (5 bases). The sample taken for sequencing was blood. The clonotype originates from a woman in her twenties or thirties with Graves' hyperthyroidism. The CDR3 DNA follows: TGTGCCAGCAGGCCAGACAGTCATCAGCCCCAGCATTTT. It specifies CASRPDSHQPQHF. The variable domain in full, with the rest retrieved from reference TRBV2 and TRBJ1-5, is EPEVTQTPSHQVTQMGQEVILRCVPISNHLYFYWYRQILGQKVEFLVSFYNNEISEKSEIFDDQFSVERPDGSNFTLKIRSTKLEDSAMYFCASRPDSHQPQHFGDGTRLSIL.